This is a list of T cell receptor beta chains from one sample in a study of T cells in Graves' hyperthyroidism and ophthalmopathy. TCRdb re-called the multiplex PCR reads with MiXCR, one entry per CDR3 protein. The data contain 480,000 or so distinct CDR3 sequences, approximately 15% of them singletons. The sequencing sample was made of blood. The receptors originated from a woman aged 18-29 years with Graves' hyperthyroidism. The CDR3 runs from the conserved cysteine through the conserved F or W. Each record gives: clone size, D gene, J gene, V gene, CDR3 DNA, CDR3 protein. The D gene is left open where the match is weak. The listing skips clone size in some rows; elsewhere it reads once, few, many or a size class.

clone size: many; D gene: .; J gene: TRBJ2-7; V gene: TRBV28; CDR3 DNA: TGTGCCAGCCGCCGGGACGGGACCTACGAGCAGTACTTC; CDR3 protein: CASRRDGTYEQYF
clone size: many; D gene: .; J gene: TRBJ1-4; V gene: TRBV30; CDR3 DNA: TGTGCCTGGAGTCAGAGGGTAGAAAAACTGTTTTTT; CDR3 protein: CAWSQRVEKLFF
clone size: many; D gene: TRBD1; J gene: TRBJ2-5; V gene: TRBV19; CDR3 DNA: TGTGCCAGTGCGAATAACAGGGGGCGCGGGGAGACCCAGTACTTC; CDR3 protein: CASANNRGRGETQYF
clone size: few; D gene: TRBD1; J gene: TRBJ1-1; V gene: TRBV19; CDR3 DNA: TGTGCCAGTAGTTTCCTCCGGGACAGGGTCATGAACACTGAAGCTTTCTTT; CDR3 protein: CASSFLRDRVMNTEAFF
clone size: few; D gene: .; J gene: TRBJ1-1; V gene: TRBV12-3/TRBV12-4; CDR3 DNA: TGTGCCAGCAGATTCTCGCGGGCCCTCAGCACTGAAGCTTTCTTT; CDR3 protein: CASRFSRALSTEAFF
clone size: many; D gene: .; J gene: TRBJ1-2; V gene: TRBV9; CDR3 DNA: TGTGCCAGCAGCGTAGGGACGGATGTTGGGAGCTACACCTTC; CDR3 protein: CASSVGTDVGSYTF
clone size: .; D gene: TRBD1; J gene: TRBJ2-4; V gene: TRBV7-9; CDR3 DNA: TGTGCCAGCAGATCCGGACAGGTTGGCATTCAGTACTTC; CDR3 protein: CASRSGQVGIQYF
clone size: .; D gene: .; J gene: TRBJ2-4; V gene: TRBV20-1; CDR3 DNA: TGCAGTGCTAGTTTCTTAGCCAAAAACATTCAGTACTTC; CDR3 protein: CSASFLAKNIQYF
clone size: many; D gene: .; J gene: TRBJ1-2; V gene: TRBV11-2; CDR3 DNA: TGTGCCAGCAGCTTAATGGGGCAGGGAGATGGCTACACCTTC; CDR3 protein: CASSLMGQGDGYTF
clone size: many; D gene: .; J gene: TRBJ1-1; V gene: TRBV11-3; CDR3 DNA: TGTGCCAGCAGCCCCATAAGGGGGGGTGAAGCTTTCTTT; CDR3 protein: CASSPIRGGEAFF
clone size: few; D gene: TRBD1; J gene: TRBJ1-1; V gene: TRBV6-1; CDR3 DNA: TGTGCCAGCAGGGTCCCAGGGGGCCCGGAAGCTTTCTTT; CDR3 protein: CASRVPGGPEAFF
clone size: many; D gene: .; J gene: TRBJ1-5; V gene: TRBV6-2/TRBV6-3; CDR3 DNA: TGTGCCAGCAACCGGGACGGACCTAATCAGCCCCAGCATTTT; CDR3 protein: CASNRDGPNQPQHF
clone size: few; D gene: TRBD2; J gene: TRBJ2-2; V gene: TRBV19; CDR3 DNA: TGTGCCAGTCAACCGGGACTAGCGGGACCCGGGGAGCTGTTTTTT; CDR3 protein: CASQPGLAGPGELFF
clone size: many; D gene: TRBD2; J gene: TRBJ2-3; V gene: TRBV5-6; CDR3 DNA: TGTGCCAGCAGCTCTAGCGGGAGCCCAGATACGCAGTATTTT; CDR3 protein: CASSSSGSPDTQYF
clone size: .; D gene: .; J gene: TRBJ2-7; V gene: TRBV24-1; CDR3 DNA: TGTGCCACCAGTGGAGGGCAGTTCTACGAGCAGTACTTC; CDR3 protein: CATSGGQFYEQYF
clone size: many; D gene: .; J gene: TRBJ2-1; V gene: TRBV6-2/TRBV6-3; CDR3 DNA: TGTGCCAGCAGTTTAGGGGGAGAGGGGACAGAGCAGTTCTTC; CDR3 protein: CASSLGGEGTEQFF
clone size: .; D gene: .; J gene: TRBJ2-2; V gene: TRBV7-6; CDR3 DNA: TGTGCCAGCAGCCTATCTTACAGATATAACACCGGGGAGCTGTTTTTT; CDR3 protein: CASSLSYRYNTGELFF
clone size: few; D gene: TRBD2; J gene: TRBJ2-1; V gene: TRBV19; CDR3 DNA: TGTGCCAGTAGCGGACTAGCGGGAGGTCGATACAATGAGCAGTTCTTC; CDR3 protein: CASSGLAGGRYNEQFF
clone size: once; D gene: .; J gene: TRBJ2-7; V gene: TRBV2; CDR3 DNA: TGTGCCAGCACCCCCCAGGGGGGAGGCTACGAGCAGTACTTC; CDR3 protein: CASTPQGGGYEQYF
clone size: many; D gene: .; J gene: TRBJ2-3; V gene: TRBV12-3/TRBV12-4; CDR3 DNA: TGTGCCAGCGCTGTTGGGGGAAGCACAGATACGCAGTATTTT; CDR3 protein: CASAVGGSTDTQYF
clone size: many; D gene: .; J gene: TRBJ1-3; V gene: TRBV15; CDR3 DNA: TGTGCCACCAGCAGAGATCCAGGCGCAGGGACTGGAAACACCATATATTTT; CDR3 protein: CATSRDPGAGTGNTIYF
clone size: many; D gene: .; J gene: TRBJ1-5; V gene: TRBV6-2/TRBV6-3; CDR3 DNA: TGTGCCAGCGCCGATGGCCAGCCCCAGCATTTT; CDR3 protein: CASADGQPQHF
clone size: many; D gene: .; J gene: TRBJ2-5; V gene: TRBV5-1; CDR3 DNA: TGCGCCAGCAGTGTGGGGACCCAAGAGACCCAGTACTTC; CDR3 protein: CASSVGTQETQYF